The next 5 T cell receptor beta chains were all read from a single sample in a study of CD8 T cells in ankylosing spondylitis. Study-wide results and caveats: A TCR beta motif of 8 or 9 highly homologous variants appeared characteristic of ankylosing spondylitis blood.

The antigens these receptors bind are not known. TCRdb reprocessed the 5' RACE reads with MiXCR, giving one entry per CDR3 protein. This sample has over 450,000 distinct CDR3 sequences, with about 13% found just once. Sequencing was carried out using blood, either unsorted or a sorted T cell fraction (not recorded which). All receptors derive from a male donor with ankylosing spondylitis.

This chain joins TRBV11-3 and TRBJ2-3; D ambiguous. Trimming cost V 1 base and J 2 bases, with 10 bases left between them. The CDR3 is 15 amino acids. Germline values: CDR1 SGHNT, CDR2 YENEEA. The CDR3, as DNA: TGTGCCAGCAGCTTAGTCAGAGAAAACACAGATACGCAGTATTTT. Protein product: CASSLVRENTDTQYF.

This clonotype was detected a few times. V usage is TRBV24-1 and J usage is TRBJ2-5; 13 bases align to TRBD2. The germline V gene has CDR1 KGHDR and CDR2 SFDVKD. CDR3 size: 16 residues. Losses at the gene ends were 4 bases for V and 9 bases for J; bases not matched to a gene: 10. The CDR3 sequence is CATSDEPGTSGKAQYF. The CDR3 coding sequence is TGTGCCACCAGTGACGAACCCGGGACTAGCGGGAAGGCCCAGTACTTC.

This clonotype was observed at least ten times. The chain's CDR3 is CASSQEGGYNEQFF. The CDR3 DNA is TGCGCCAGCAGCCAAGAGGGCGGGTACAATGAGCAGTTCTTC. V gene TRBV4-1 combines with J gene TRBJ2-1; possible D gene TRBD2, 5 bases. CDR1 is MGHRA, CDR2 YSYEKL, per germline. The germline V and J ends were trimmed by 0 bases and 4 bases, with 7 bases remaining between them. This CDR3 contains 14 residues.

This clonotype was seen a few times. This sequence joins TRBV7-9 and TRBJ1-1; D gene uncertain. This CDR3 spans 15 amino acids. Germline V CDR1 and CDR2: SEHNR, FQNEAQ (reference sequence). With 3 bases removed from V and 2 bases from J, the gap between germline ends came to 13 bases. CDR3: CASSFPQSKNTEAFF. DNA for the CDR3: TGTGCCAGCAGCTTCCCACAATCAAAAAACACTGAAGCTTTCTTT.

This chain links TRBV20-1 with TRBJ2-3; 10 positions match TRBD1. Germline CDR1 reads DFQATT; CDR2 reads SNEGSKA (reference sequence). This CDR3 is built from 16 residues. V lost 1 base, J lost 4 bases, and 8 bases stayed unmatched. The CDR3 sequence is CSARAPPGQGADTQYF. Written as DNA, the CDR3 is TGCAGTGCTAGAGCTCCTCCAGGACAGGGGGCAGATACGCAGTATTTT.